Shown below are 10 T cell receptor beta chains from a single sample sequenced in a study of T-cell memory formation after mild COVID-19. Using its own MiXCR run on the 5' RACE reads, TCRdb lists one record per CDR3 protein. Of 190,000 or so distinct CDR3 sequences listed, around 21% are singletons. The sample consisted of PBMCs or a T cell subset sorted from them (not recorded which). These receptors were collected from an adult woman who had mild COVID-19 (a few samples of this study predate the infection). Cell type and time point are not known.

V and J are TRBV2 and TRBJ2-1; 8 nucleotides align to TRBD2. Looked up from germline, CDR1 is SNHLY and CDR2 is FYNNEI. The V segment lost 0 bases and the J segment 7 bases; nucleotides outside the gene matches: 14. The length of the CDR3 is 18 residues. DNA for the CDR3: TGTGCCAGCAGTGAAGCGCTTAGAGTTAGGACTAGCATAAATGAGCAGTTCTTC. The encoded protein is CASSEALRVRTSINEQFF. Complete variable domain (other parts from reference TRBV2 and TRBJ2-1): EPEVTQTPSHQVTQMGQEVILRCVPISNHLYFYWYRQILGQKVEFLVSFYNNEISEKSEIFDDQFSVERPDGSNFTLKIRSTKLEDSAMYFCASSEALRVRTSINEQFFGPGTRLTVL.

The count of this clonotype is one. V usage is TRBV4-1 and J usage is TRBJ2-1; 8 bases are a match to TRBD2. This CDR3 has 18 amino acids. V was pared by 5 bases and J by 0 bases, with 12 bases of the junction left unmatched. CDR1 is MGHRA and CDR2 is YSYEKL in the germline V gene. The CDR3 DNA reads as TGCGCCAGCAGCGGGGGCGGGGGGCTAAAGAGCTCCTACAATGAGCAGTTCTTC. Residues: CASSGGGGLKSSYNEQFF.

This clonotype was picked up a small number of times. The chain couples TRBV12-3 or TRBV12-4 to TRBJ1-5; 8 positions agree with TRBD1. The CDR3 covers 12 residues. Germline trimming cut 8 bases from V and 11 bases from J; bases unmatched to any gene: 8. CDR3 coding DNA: TGTGCCAGCCAACGGACAGGGTCCTCCCAGCATTTT. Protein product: CASQRTGSSQHF.

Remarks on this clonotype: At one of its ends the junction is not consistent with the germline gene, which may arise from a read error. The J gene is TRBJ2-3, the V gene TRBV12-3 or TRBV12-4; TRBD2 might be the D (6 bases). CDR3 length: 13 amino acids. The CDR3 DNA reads TGCGTAGACGTAGCGGACCGCCCAGATACGCAGTATTTT. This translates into CVDVADRPDTQYF.

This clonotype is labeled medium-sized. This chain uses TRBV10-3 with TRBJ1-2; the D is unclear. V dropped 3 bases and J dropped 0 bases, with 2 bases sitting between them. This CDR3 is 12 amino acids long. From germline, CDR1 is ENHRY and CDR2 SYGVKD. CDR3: CAISDTNYGYTF. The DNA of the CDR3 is TGTGCCATCAGTGACACTAACTATGGCTACACCTTC.

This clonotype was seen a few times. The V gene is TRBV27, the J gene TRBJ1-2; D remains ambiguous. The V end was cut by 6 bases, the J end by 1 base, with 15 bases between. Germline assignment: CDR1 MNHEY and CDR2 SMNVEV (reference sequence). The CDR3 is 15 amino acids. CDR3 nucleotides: TGTGCCAGCAGCTTCGGAGGAGGTTATAACTATGGCTACACCTTC. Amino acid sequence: CASSFGGGYNYGYTF.

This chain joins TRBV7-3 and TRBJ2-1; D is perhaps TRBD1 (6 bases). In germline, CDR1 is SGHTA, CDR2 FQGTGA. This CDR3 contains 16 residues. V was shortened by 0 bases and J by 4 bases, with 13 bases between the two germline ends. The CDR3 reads CASSLTWTRGYNEQFF. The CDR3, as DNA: TGTGCCAGCAGCTTAACGTGGACCAGGGGTTACAATGAGCAGTTCTTC.

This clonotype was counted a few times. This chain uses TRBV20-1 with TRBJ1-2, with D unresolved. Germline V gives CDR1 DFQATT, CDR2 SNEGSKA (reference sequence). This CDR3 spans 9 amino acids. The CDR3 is CSVSYGYTF. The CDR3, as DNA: TGCAGCGTATCTTATGGCTACACCTTC.

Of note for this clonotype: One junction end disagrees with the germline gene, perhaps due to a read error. The CDR3 reads CASSQGLAGDHYHF. The CDR3 nucleotides read TGTGCCAGCAGCCAGGGACTAGCGGGGGACCATTATCACTTC. V is TRBV7-6 and J is TRBJ2-7; 14 bases are shared with TRBD2. CDR1 and CDR2 (germline): SGHVS, FNYEAQ. The CDR3 runs 14 residues.

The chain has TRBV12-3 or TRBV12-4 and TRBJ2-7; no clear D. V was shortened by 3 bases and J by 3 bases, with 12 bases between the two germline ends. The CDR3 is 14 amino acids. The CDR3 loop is CASSLTLLRYEQYF. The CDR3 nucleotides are TGTGCCAGCAGTTTGACACTTTTGCGCTACGAGCAGTACTTC.